This T cell receptor (beta chain) was found in a study of cytomegalovirus exposure and HLA in healthy donors (dated by TCRdb to 2016 to 2017). For the study in its entirety: An earlier analysis of 587 of the donors reported 276 Gb of sequence data and around 120 million unique TCR beta sequences obtained from about 179 million T cells. About 300 gigabases of sequencing data and approximately 85 million unique TCR sequences were included in an early release covering about 700 HLA-typed donors. Of the roughly 400 genotyped donors, approximately 80% fell in the genetic ancestry cluster associated with self-reported Caucasian donors. The study was designed to test whether signatures of past pathogen exposure could be identified by cataloging public T cell receptors. Using immunosequencing, the study profiled T cell repertoires from about 650 subjects and related those repertoires to cytomegalovirus serostatus. A separate validation cohort of some 130 different subjects was used in addition to the roughly 700-subject first cohort. To predict cytomegalovirus infection status, the study brought together high-throughput TCR immunosequencing, statistical association of individual TCRs with disease status, and machine learning. In a later analysis, previously published TCR beta repertoires from 666 donors were re-analyzed and high-resolution HLA genotyping was added so that TCR occurrence patterns could be studied. The later analysis used no new phenotypic data to find candidate immune exposures, relying instead on TCR beta sequences and their occurrence across donors. In an earlier analysis of roughly 540 of the donors, high-throughput TCR beta sequencing was used to judge whether each TCR beta V gene segment behaved as functional or pseudogenic. Donor age, sex, ethnicity and CMV serostatus were compiled together with the repertoire data. In a later genetic analysis, genome-wide SNP genotypes for about 60% of the 666 donors were used, and that subset was treated as a discovery cohort. Every repertoire in the discovery cohort had been generated on one and the same sequencing platform. HLA typing included class I and class II loci at four-digit resolution. The number of donors typed differed by locus, with about 629-640 for A, B, C, DRB1 and DQB1, 522 for DQA1, 606 for DPA1, and roughly 450 for DPB1. About 5 DR-DQ haplotypes were handled as single units for association and clustering, since linkage in the cohort was strong. Among 398 genotyped donors of the cohort, an average of about 240,000 unique TCR beta nucleotide sequences were sequenced per donor, roughly 18% of them non-productive. What the research found in general, with its limitations: A further reported finding was that TCR beta sequences accurately predicted the HLA-A and HLA-B alleles for most subjects in the first cohort. Most TCR sequences were seen in very few donors, while some public TCRs were found in many individuals. When HLA alleles, especially DR and DQ, strongly co-occurred, TCR associations were difficult to assign to individual alleles. A few of the identified cytomegalovirus-associated TCR beta chains were confirmed in vitro to be specific for cytomegalovirus antigens. Linkage disequilibrium might explain the correlated functional status among segregating V segments, but an unknown experimental factor could not be excluded. In an earlier analysis of roughly 500 of the donors, most TCR beta V segments appeared in productive rearrangements about 87% or about 30% of the time, broadly matching IMGT annotations. Because HLA typing was unavailable for some donors at each locus, only the typed subset was used in association tests. According to a later analysis, parvovirus B19, influenza, CMV and Epstein-Barr virus appeared linked to several top co-occurrence clusters. In a later genetic analysis, fewer N-insertions in productive TCRs were reported among donors in an Asian-associated ancestry cluster than the approximately 670-donor mean. Because the 87-base-pair reads could not distinguish some IMGT-functional V segments, including TRBV6-2 and TRBV6-3, those segments were excluded. Specific HLA alleles were associated with 15,000 to 20,000 TCR beta sequences at a false discovery rate of 0.05 in a later analysis. In both the original and validation cohorts, the classifier was reported to diagnose cytomegalovirus status with high specificity and sensitivity. A cluster of highly shared sequence variants was judged likely to represent a technical artifact of the sequencing pipeline. Compared with equally common non-associated chains, HLA-associated TCR beta chains in a later analysis were more clonally expanded and had lower generation probabilities. The authors suggested that the approach could potentially be generalized to other disease states and immunological phenotypes. A later analysis found that TCR association rates varied across HLA loci, with DRB1 alleles showing the most associated TCRs and HLA-C alleles the fewest. A total of 150 to 200 TCR beta chains were listed by the study as associated with cytomegalovirus. In a later analysis, most CMV-associated TCR beta chains were found to appear HLA-restricted, with HLA associations seemingly driven largely by CMV exposure. In this cohort, only TCR beta chains were sequenced, and detectable features were limited by the absence of alpha or paired-chain data. Immune exposure information for the cohort was limited to CMV serostatus. The presence/absence analyses assumed that sequencing depth was roughly uniform across donors, and that assumption may not be true. Because counts were too low, about 18 rarely observed V segments, including chromosome 9 orphons, were excluded from the earlier analysis of 587 of the donors. An association between a missense DCLRE1C variant and V-gene and J-gene trimming of TCR beta chains was found in a later genetic analysis and replicated in an independent cohort.

Based on the germline V gene (reference sequence), the CDR1 and CDR2 sequences are MNHNY and SVGAGI. From cysteine to phenylalanine, the CDR3 is 15 amino acids long. CDR3 DNA only is kept here, 45 bases in frame from base 1. V is clipped by 4 bases and J by 2 bases, and the sequence between their germline boundaries is 13 bases long. In total, 600 or so healthy bone marrow donors made up the cohort. At the time of sampling, every cohort member was nominally healthy, though immune exposures that went unrecorded were likely present. The donor was CMV seropositive and belonged to the group of 250 to 300 seropositive cohort members. Each donor provided a peripheral blood sample, and peripheral blood mononuclear cells were used for TCR beta sequencing. The Qiagen DNeasy Blood Extraction Kit was used to extract genomic DNA from the blood cell samples. The library was built by means of the immunoSEQ multiplex PCR assay. For the multiplex PCR, a mixture combining 60 forward primers for TCR Vbeta segments and 13 reverse primers for TCR Jbeta segments was used. The CDR3 region of rearranged TCR beta genes was amplified from genomic DNA by a multiplex PCR assay. The Illumina HiSeq System was used to sequence the amplified TCR beta libraries as 87-base-pair reads. Turning to the authors' computational methods: Across the 600 to 700 repertoires, a later analysis counted approximately 83 million unique TCR beta chains, 9.5 million to 13 million of which were shared by at least two donors. To remove PCR and sequencing errors, raw reads were error-corrected and collapsed into unique sequences using a nearest-neighbor algorithm that merged closely related sequences. Alignment of CDR3 sequences to IMGT reference sequences was used to assign V, D and J gene segments. For a sequence to be retained, at least a six-nucleotide match to both a V gene segment and a J gene segment was required. A rearrangement counted as productive if the CDR3 had no stop codons and remained in frame with V and J, and every other rearrangement counted as non-productive. CDR3 was defined by IMGT convention, running from the second conserved V-encoded cysteine to the conserved J-encoded phenylalanine. Sequences without an unambiguous match to a single V gene segment were excluded from the earlier analysis of a few hundred of the donors. In an earlier analysis of several hundred of the donors, V segments were called functional above 56.7% productive rearrangements and were called segregating when the between-donor standard deviation exceeded 5%. To diagnose cytomegalovirus status from the catalog of TCR beta chain sequences, a statistical classification framework was built. A later analysis assigned V and J genes by comparing TCR nucleotide sequences with IMGT/GENE-DB human TR gene sequences. Using the TCRdist pipeline, a later analysis assigned CDR3 sequences along with most-parsimonious VDJ recombination scenarios. In a later analysis, every TCR beta chain was defined by the combination of its CDR3 amino acid sequence and its V-gene family, and reads without a unique V-gene family were dropped. To address suspected cross-contamination and a sequencing artifact, a later analysis removed 550 to 750 highly shared, low-generation-probability nucleotide sequences. For each public chain, a later analysis derived a clonal expansion index from normalized ranks of inferred template counts within each repertoire. A later analysis computed generation probabilities with a VDJ recombination model fitted to out-of-frame rearrangements, and checked the results against IGoR. Hypergeometric tests were used in a later analysis to score TCR-TCR, TCR-HLA and TCR-CMV co-occurrence, with a repertoire-size bias correction applied to the TCR pairs. In a later analysis, false discovery rates were estimated by permuting HLA or CMV assignments 20 times. In a later analysis, co-occurring TCRs were grouped using DBSCAN, and TCRdist sequence similarity was added for clustering within HLA-allele-positive subsets. Co-occurrence clustering excluded repertoires with fewer than 30,000 or more than 120,000 public chains, plus five with anomalous nucleotide sharing. Held by TCRdb, this immuneACCESS table contains in-frame sequences only and omits some clones. Under half of the omission traces to an unresolved V gene where checked; the cause of the rest is unknown. From that table come the V and J calls and clone size; the DNA was used to work out D and trimming. This sample comprises about 190,000 clones, less than 85% of them detected only once. The ten biggest clones cover approximately 5% of the sample.

Comment on this clone: Its antigen is currently not known. No qualities accompany the bases; no much larger clone lies one base away.

This TCR derives from a man aged 25-45 years in good health and CMV-seropositive. Recombination joined TRBV6-6 with TRBJ2-3; the D gene is perhaps TRBD1, from 6 matching bases. Sequenced sample: PBMCs. The CDR3 protein: CASSFKGEFTDTQYF. The nucleotides read TGTGCCAGCAGTTTCAAGGGGGAATTCACAGATACGCAGTATTTT.